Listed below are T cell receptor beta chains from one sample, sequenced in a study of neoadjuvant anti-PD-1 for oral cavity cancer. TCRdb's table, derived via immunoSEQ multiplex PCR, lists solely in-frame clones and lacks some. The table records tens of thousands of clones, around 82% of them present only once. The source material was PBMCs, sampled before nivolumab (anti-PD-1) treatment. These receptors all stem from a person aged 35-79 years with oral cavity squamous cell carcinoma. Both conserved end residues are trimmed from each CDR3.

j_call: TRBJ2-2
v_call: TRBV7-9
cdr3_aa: ATVGGQGFPGELF

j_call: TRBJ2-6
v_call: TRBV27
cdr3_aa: ASRSIQGPGANVLT

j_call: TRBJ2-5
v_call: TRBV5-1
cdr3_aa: ASSLTSGQETQY

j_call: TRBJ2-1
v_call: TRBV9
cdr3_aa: ASSASGGFSEQF

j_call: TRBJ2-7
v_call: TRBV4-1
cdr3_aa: ASYPTSGRAAGFGEQY

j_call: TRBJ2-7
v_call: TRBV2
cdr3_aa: ASSVAGRGQDEQY

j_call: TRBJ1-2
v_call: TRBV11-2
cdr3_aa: ASSFDDRANYNYGYT

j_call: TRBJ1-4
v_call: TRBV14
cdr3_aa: ASSQMSGSEKLF

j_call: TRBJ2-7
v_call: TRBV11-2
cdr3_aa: ASSLGAGEQY

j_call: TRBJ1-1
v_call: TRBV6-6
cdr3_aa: ASSGTGSTEAF

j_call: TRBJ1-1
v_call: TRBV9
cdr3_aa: ASSQDTNTEAF

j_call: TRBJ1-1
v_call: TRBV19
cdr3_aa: ASRGRRYRQGIGTEAF

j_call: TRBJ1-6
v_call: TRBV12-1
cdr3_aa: ASSFDPDRGRWYSPLH

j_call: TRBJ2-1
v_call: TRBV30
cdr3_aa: AWSDWSSYNEQF

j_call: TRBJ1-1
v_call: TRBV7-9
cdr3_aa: ASSLAAWGTGQDTEAF

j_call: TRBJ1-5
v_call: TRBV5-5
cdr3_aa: ASSLMSGVNQPQH

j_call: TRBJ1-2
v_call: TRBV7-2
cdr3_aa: ASSLVNNDGGYT

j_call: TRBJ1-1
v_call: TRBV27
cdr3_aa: ASSFQTGSRAF

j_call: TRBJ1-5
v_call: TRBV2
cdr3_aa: ASSGLYTGSDQPQH

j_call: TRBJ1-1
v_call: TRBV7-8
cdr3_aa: ASSLAGTDYTEAF

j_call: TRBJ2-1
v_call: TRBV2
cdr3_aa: ASSEFFGFRDSVSNEQF

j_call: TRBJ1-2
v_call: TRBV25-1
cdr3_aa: ASRDGTNYGYT

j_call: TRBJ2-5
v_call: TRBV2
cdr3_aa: ASTWTSGGETQY

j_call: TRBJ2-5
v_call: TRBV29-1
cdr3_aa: SAGTGQETQY

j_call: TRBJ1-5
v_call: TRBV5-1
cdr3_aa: ASSPGANSNQPQH

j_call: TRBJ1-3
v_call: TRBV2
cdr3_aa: ASSEVVSSGNTIY

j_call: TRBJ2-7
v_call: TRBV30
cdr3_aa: AWSVQTDYEQY

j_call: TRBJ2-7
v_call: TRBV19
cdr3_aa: ASSATSFGNEQY

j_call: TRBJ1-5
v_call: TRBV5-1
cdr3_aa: ASSLTGGRDQPQH

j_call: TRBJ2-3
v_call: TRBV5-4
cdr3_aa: ASSAGTGFVDTQY

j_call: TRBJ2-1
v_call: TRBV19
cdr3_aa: ASSISYNEQF

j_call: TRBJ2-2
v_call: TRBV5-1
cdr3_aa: ASSPSPGNTGELF

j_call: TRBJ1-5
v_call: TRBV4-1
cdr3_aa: ASSQVVGIGYSNQPQH

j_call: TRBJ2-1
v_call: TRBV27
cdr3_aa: ASSLSMGYNEQF

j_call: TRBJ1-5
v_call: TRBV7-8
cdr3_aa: ASSLQGNSNQPQH

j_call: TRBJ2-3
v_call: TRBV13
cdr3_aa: ASSSSGGGTDTQY

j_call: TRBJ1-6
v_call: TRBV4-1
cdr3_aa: ASSQGDRGGGSYNSPLH

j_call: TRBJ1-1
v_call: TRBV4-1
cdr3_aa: ASATYRGRTEAF

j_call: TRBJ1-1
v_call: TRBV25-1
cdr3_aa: ASSGTGGGNTEAF

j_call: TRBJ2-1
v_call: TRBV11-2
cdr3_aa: ASRASGREYNEQF

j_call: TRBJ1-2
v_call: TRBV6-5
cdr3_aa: ASSYSLSGAYGYT

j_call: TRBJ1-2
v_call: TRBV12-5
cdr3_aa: ASGLVPGGEGFGYT

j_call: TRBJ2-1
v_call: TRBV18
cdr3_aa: ASSPPLSSGIHNEQF

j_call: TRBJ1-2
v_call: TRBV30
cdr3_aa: AWGRRDRAHYGYT

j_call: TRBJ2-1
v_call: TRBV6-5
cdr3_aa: ASSRQGVHNEQF

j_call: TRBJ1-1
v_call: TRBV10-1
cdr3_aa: ASRVAVNTEAF

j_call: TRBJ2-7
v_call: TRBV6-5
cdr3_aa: ASSYKGGTGYEQY

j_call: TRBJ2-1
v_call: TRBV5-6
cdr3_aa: ASSMGLAGSNEQF

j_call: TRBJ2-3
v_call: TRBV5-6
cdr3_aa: ASSLGGTDTQY

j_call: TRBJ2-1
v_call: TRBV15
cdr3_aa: ATSRDRVAGSRF

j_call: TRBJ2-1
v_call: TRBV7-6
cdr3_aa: ASSTIVGRLSYNEQF